These 19 T cell receptor beta chains came from one sample sequenced in a study of shared clonotypes between healthy human individuals. Clones were sequenced by immunoSEQ multiplex PCR, and TCRdb holds only the in-frame ones, with some missing. The sample holds a few million clones, approximately 94% seen once. Sequencing was performed on naive CD4+ T cells sorted from blood. The subset is: CD45RA+ positively selected. The receptors stem from a man aged 18-30 years in good health.

V gene TRBV7-2 combines with J gene TRBJ2-5; 7 bases align to TRBD2. This CDR3 is built from 15 residues. V was pared by 1 base and J by 5 bases, with 7 bases of the junction left unmatched. CDR1 and CDR2 from the germline V gene are SGHTA and FQGNSA. The CDR3 loop is CASSLGGAGVETQYF. The CDR3 DNA follows: TGTGCCAGCAGCTTAGGGGGCGCGGGAGTTGAGACCCAGTACTTC.

The genes are TRBV5-1 and TRBJ1-4, with TRBD1 matching over 7 bases. The germline CDR1 and CDR2 sequences are SGHRS and YFSETQ. The J segment lost 7 bases and the V segment lost 5 bases, leaving 5 bases of the junction unmatched. The CDR3 has 13 residues. CDR3 amino acids: CASRGTAVEKLFF. CDR3 sequence (DNA): TGCGCCAGCAGGGGGACAGCGGTTGAAAAACTGTTTTTT.

V is TRBV6-5 and J is TRBJ1-4, with 7 bases matching TRBD1. CDR1 and CDR2 (germline): MNHEY, SVGAGI. CDR3 length equals 16 residues. With 0 bases clipped from V and 8 bases from J, the junction kept 9 bases outside the gene matches. CDR3 amino acids: CASSYSRTGAGEKLFF. CDR3 DNA sequence: TGTGCCAGCAGTTACTCGAGAACAGGGGCAGGAGAAAAACTGTTTTTT.

CDR3 in DNA: TGTGCCAGCAGCGTTGACGGGACTAGCGGGTCCCATGAGCAGTTCTTC. Translation: CASSVDGTSGSHEQFF. This rearrangement joins TRBV5-6 to TRBJ2-1; TRBD2 agrees at 12 bases. CDR1 and CDR2 from the germline V gene are SGHDT and YYEEEE. This CDR3 has 16 residues. V gave up 4 bases and J gave up 8 bases; unmatched junction bases: 10.

The chain employs TRBV5-1 and TRBJ1-1, with 7 bases lining up with TRBD1. The V and J ends lost 2 bases and 5 bases, in that order; junction bases with no gene match: 3. The CDR3 length is 13 residues. Germline V lookup: CDR1 SGHRS, CDR2 YFSETQ. The CDR3 bases are TGCGCCAGCAGCTTCGTGACAGGGACTGAAGCTTTCTTT. Translating it yields CASSFVTGTEAFF.

The chain links TRBV29-1 to TRBJ1-2, with D perhaps matching TRBD1 (5 bases). With 4 bases removed from V and 4 bases from J, the gap between germline ends came to 13 bases. CDR3 length equals 13 residues. Germline loops: CDR1 SQVTM, CDR2 ANQGSEA. The CDR3 nucleotides read TGCAGCGTTGGCTCAGGGTCCCTCTATGGCTACACCTTC. As protein: CSVGSGSLYGYTF.

V and J are TRBV15 and TRBJ2-1; 9 bases are shared with TRBD2. V was pared by 4 bases and J by 1 base, with 5 bases of the junction left unmatched. The CDR3 is 16 amino acids. Looked up from germline, CDR1 is LNHNV and CDR2 is YYDKDF (reference sequence). This CDR3 reads CATSKTSGGSYNEQFF. The CDR3 DNA reads TGTGCCACCAGCAAGACTAGCGGAGGTTCCTACAATGAGCAGTTCTTC.

V and J are TRBV7-2 and TRBJ2-7, with D tentatively TRBD1 or TRBD2 (6 bases each). Germline loops: CDR1 SGHTA, CDR2 FQGNSA. Trimming cost V 4 bases and J 6 bases, with 13 bases left between them. There are 13 residues in the CDR3. The CDR3 sequence is CASSSKGGGEQYF. DNA of the CDR3: TGTGCCAGCAGCTCAAAGGGGGGAGGCGAGCAGTACTTC. Full variable domain (missing parts from reference TRBV7-2 and TRBJ2-7): GAGVSQSPSNKVTEKGKDVELRCDPISGHTALYWYRQSLGQGLEFLIYFQGNSAPDKSGLPSDRFSAERTGGSVSTLTIQRTQQEDSAVYLCASSSKGGGEQYFGPGTRLTVT.

The rearrangement joins TRBV7-2 to TRBJ2-5; D is possibly TRBD1 (5 bases). Looked up from germline, CDR1 is SGHTA and CDR2 is FQGNSA. The CDR3 covers 16 residues. Trimming stripped 5 bases from V and 5 bases from J, with 21 bases between. Here the CDR3 reads CASSPRVINPGETQYF. The CDR3 nucleotides are TGTGCCAGCAGCCCCAGGGTTATTAACCCAGGGGAGACCCAGTACTTC.

The CDR3 is CSGGETSTDTQYF. In DNA form, the CDR3 reads TGCAGCGGGGGGGAGACTAGCACAGATACGCAGTATTTT. The genes are TRBV29-1 and TRBJ2-3, with a possible D match to TRBD2 (6 bases). The CDR3 contains 13 residues. V lost 7 bases and J lost 0, with 11 bases in between. Germline V lookup: CDR1 SQVTM, CDR2 ANQGSEA.

This chain connects TRBV5-1 to TRBJ2-1; 14 bases fit TRBD2. Germline trimming cut 4 bases from V and 6 bases from J; bases unmatched to any gene: 6. The CDR3 is 16 amino acids. Germline V gene sequence: CDR1 SGHRS, CDR2 YFSETQ. For the CDR3, the DNA is TGCGCCAGCAGCGTGACTAGCGGGAGGGTTCTCAATGAGCAGTTCTTC. Translating gives CASSVTSGRVLNEQFF.

The chain has TRBV18 and TRBJ2-7; TRBD2 matches at 8 bases. This CDR3 is built from 16 residues. Germline V gene data show CDR1 as KGHSH and CDR2 as LQKENI. V was clipped by 3 bases and J by 1 base; unmatched bases: 8. For the CDR3, the DNA is TGTGCCAGCTCACCCCAACCGGGACTAGGATCCTACGAGCAGTACTTC. Protein: CASSPQPGLGSYEQYF.

CDR3 sequence reads: CASAITSDANEQFF. The CDR3 DNA reads as TGTGCCAGCGCGATCACTAGCGATGCCAATGAGCAGTTCTTC. The chain joins TRBV7-2 to TRBJ2-1, with 7 bases identical to TRBD2. Germline assignment: CDR1 SGHTA and CDR2 FQGNSA. The CDR3 is 14 residues long. J gave up 6 bases and V 8 bases, and 10 bases lay outside the gene matches.

The chain is built from TRBV28 and TRBJ2-2; 7 bases fit TRBD2. CDR1 is MDHEN and CDR2 is SYDVKM in the germline V gene. CDR3 length equals 12 residues. The CDR3 reads CEAGFRHGELFF. DNA of the CDR3: TGTGAAGCGGGGTTTCGTCACGGGGAGCTGTTTTTT.

This clone was detected once. The rearrangement joins TRBV6-6 to TRBJ1-1, with TRBD1 as a possible D gene (6 bases). The germline V and J ends were trimmed by 6 bases and 0 bases, with 11 bases remaining between them. The CDR3 covers 14 residues. CDR1 is MNHNY, CDR2 SVGAGI, per germline (reference sequence). The CDR3: CASRVGAMNTEAFF. The CDR3 DNA reads TGTGCCAGCAGGGTGGGGGCAATGAACACTGAAGCTTTCTTT.

With respect to this clone: Different DNA sequences within this sample yield the same CDR3. The rearrangement joins TRBV7-2 to TRBJ2-1; no reliable D call. Germline CDR1 is SGHTA and CDR2 is FQGNSA. The CDR3 has 11 residues. Trimming stripped 1 base from V and 7 bases from J, with 2 bases between. CDR3 protein: CASSLGNEQFF. The CDR3 DNA sequence: TGTGCCAGCAGCTTAGGGAATGAGCAGTTCTTC.

This chain connects TRBV5-1 to TRBJ2-7; TRBD1 aligns across 8 bases. Trimming cost V 0 bases and J 6 bases; bases outside gene matches: 8. Germline V CDR1 and CDR2: SGHRS, YFSETQ. CDR3 length: 15 amino acids. CDR3 bases: TGCGCCAGCAGCTTGGCCCTTCAGGGGGCTGGCGAGCAGTACTTC. Protein: CASSLALQGAGEQYF.

The CDR3 here is CASSQDREGDTLTGELFF. The CDR3 region has the DNA TGCGCCAGCAGCCAAGATAGGGAAGGGGACACACTCACCGGGGAGCTGTTTTTT. J is TRBJ2-2 and V is TRBV4-3; D is possibly TRBD1 (6 bases). Germline values: CDR1 LGHNA, CDR2 YSLEER. The CDR3 length is 18 residues. V lost 0 bases to trimming and J lost 4 bases, with 18 bases between them.

The rearrangement links TRBV30 to TRBJ2-1; TRBD2 agrees at 7 bases. The CDR3 length is 12 residues. J lost 9 bases, V lost 4 bases, and 6 bases had no gene match. The germline CDR1 and CDR2 sequences are GTSNPN and SVGIG (reference sequence). The CDR3 sequence: CAWKGGSVEQFF. In DNA form, the CDR3 reads TGTGCCTGGAAAGGCGGGAGTGTTGAGCAGTTCTTC.